This TCR beta chain was sequenced during a study of blood T cell repertoires in COVID-19. Across the whole study: The origin of the acute and convalescent COVID-19 samples was the United States, Italy and Spain.

The CDR3 is made up of 15 amino acids. Deletions cut 0 bases from V and 0 bases from J, with 9 bases between. CDR1 and CDR2 from the germline V gene are SGHDT and YYEEEE. The data were produced by immunoSEQ multiplex PCR, yet TCRdb's version contains in-frame clones alone and is incomplete. This sample carries about 33,000 clones, 65% to 90% of them seen once, and the ten largest clones take under 9.5%. The material sequenced was peripheral blood. The V and J genes are TRBV5-6 and TRBJ1-1; D is unresolved. The clonotype originates from a man older than 75 with active COVID-19. The CDR3 loop is CASSLAGVMNTEAFF. The CDR3 DNA reads as TGTGCCAGCAGCTTGGCCGGGGTGATGAACACTGAAGCTTTCTTT.